This TCR beta chain was captured by sequencing in a study of identical twins. TCRdb re-analysed the 5' RACE reads in MiXCR, keeping a single row per CDR3 protein. Of approximately 690,000 distinct CDR3 sequences listed, roughly 6% were seen once; the top ten hold roughly 2%. Notes on the study in general: Carriage of fewer insertions was seen in abundant cord blood beta clonotypes, whereas memory repertoires showed none. The study reached conclusions through statistical analysis that was cross-sectional, not following the same donors. Monozygotic twin pairs showed more out-of-frame TCR alpha sharing than models estimated.

This clonotype was detected ten times or more. Its antigen is still unknown. Trimming at V came to 3 bases and at J to 11 bases, leaving 6 bases not matched to a gene. Germline lookup yields CDR1 DFQATT and CDR2 SNEGSKA (reference sequence). This CDR3 has 12 residues. The sequenced sample was naive T cells sorted from blood. The sequence came from a man younger than 35 in good health. The chain has TRBV20-1 and TRBJ2-4, with 8 bases identical to TRBD2. As DNA, the CDR3 is TGCAGTGCTAGGCCCGTAGCGGGACTTCAGTACTTC. Translation gives CSARPVAGLQYF.